The present T cell receptor (beta chain) was sequenced within a study of human T cells and chemical hapten exposure (dated by TCRdb to about 2021). For context, the study as a whole: The libraries were sequenced as a pool, and the TCR yield per sample differed mostly because of small variations in library volumes within the pool. In alopecia patients, the study followed how the peripheral blood TCR repertoire changed in vivo over primary and secondary sensitization to diphenylcyclopropenone (DPC), a hapten. Each blood RNA sample was used to sequence both TCR alpha and TCR beta chains.

The library was made by RACE. Data came from a NextSeq 500. During library preparation, unique molecular identifiers were attached to individual cDNA molecules so that TCRs could be counted in a quantitative, reproducible way. The authors processed their data as follows. Samples had a median of roughly 91,000 TCRs, with a range from about 20,000 to 690,600. The Decombinator software suite was used to annotate V, J and CDR3 in the TCR reads. For the PS versus PT1 abundance plots, all samples were subsampled to the same number of TCRs (28,000). Expanded TCRs were defined as absent before sensitization and observed at least eight times at the 2-week time point. The public reads were run again by TCRdb, first through fastp at Q25 and then through MiXCR, and only productive beta chains were kept. When rows share a CDR3 protein, they turn into one entry using the most common DNA and genes. None of the V and J calls come from the authors' own analysis; TCRdb made them. This sample gives 100,000 to 150,000 distinct CDR3 sequences in total; roughly 9% of them show up just once. The top ten clonotypes cover about 2% of the sample.

Overall results and qualifications from the work: DPC sensitization did not change how many TCRs were above 1 in 1000 frequency, and no evidence was found of alterations in global repertoire structure. Repeated subsampling changed both the strength of the expansion versus patch-test correlation and the threshold at which that correlation became significant.

In light of the paper, this sample's time point label describes: healthy volunteer bleed at 2 weeks. Total RNA was extracted from unfractionated whole blood that had been collected in Tempus Blood RNA tubes. Roughly 5 healthy volunteers acted as controls for TCR sequencing and had blood drawn at day 0, 2 weeks and 6 weeks. With regard to this clonotype: Its antigen is still unknown. Per-base quality was not reported, and no clone a single base away is much larger than it.

The receptor's source is a male donor in good health. Some clones in this sample may be carry-over from other donors' samples. Material: whole blood.

The bases are TGTGCCAGCAGCCTCCTAAGCGGGATGGAGACCCAGTACTTC. It translates to CASSLLSGMETQYF. The chain is assembled from TRBV7-2 and TRBJ2-5; 7 bases in between match TRBD2. CDR1 and CDR2 are read off the germline V gene as SGHTA and FQGNSA. V loses 5 bases at its end and J loses 5 bases; junction bases beyond the gene matches: 8. The CDR3 sequence holds 14 residues, the cysteine and phenylalanine included. The only DNA kept is the CDR3, 42 bases in frame from the first base. The CDR3 plus the reference TRBV7-2 and TRBJ2-5 genes for the other parts give the full variable domain: GAGVSQSPSNKVTEKGKDVELRCDPISGHTALYWYRQSLGQGLEFLIYFQGNSAPDKSGLPSDRFSAERTGGSVSTLTIQRTQQEDSAVYLCASSLLSGMETQYFGPGTRLLVL.